Each of the 9 T cell receptor beta chains below was sequenced from the same sample in a study of blood T cell repertoires in COVID-19. Profiled with immunoSEQ multiplex PCR; TCRdb holds only in-frame clones, not every one. The table records about 190,000 clones, around nine tenths of them present only once. The sequencing input was peripheral blood. The source is a man in his sixties with active or convalescent COVID-19.

The V and J genes are TRBV13 and TRBJ2-7; D is possibly TRBD1 (6 bases). The CDR3 is 17 residues long. Germline V lookup: CDR1 PRHDT, CDR2 FYEKMQ (reference sequence). V lost 5 bases, J lost 2 bases, and 22 bases lay in between. CDR3: CASSPRAGEGPAYEQYF. The CDR3 bases are TGTGCCAGCAGCCCCCGAGCAGGGGAAGGACCTGCCTACGAGCAGTACTTC.

The V gene is TRBV7-6, the J gene TRBJ1-3; 7 bases align to TRBD1. J gave up 4 bases and V 2 bases, and 11 bases lay outside the gene matches. Germline V gene data show CDR1 as SGHVS and CDR2 as FNYEAQ. The CDR3 runs to 17 residues. CDR3 in DNA: TGTGCCAGCAGCTTACGCACAGCCACAGGGGCGGGAAACACCATATATTTT. Its translation is CASSLRTATGAGNTIYF.

The chain links TRBV6-1 to TRBJ2-1; 7 nucleotides align to TRBD2. This CDR3 comprises 15 residues. CDR1 is MNHNS, CDR2 SASEGT, per germline. V shed 2 bases, J shed 4 bases, and the junction held 5 bases outside the gene matches. CDR3 DNA sequence: TGTGCCAGCAGTGAACCCGGGGGGATTTACAATGAGCAGTTCTTC. Translation gives CASSEPGGIYNEQFF.

The V and J genes are TRBV9 and TRBJ2-2; TRBD2 might be the D (6 bases). Germline V gene lookup returns CDR1 SGDLS and CDR2 YYNGEE. The CDR3 is made up of 13 amino acids. Trimming cost V 4 bases and J 9 bases, with 13 bases left between them. The CDR3 is CASSLRESRELFF. The CDR3 bases are TGTGCCAGCAGCCTACGGGAGTCCAGGGAGCTGTTTTTT.

The rearrangement joins TRBV4-2 to TRBJ2-2; 8 nucleotides match TRBD2. Trimming removed 3 bases from V and 3 bases from J; junction bases left unmatched: 12. CDR1 LGHNA and CDR2 YNFKEQ come from the germline V gene. The CDR3 sequence is 18 residues long. CDR3 region: CASSHPGTTGGDTGELFF. DNA for the CDR3: TGTGCCAGCAGCCACCCCGGGACTACCGGGGGGGACACCGGGGAGCTGTTTTTT.

This chain connects TRBV19 to TRBJ2-5, with TRBD2 identical over 8 bases. J gave up 4 bases and V 3 bases, and 4 bases lay outside the gene matches. Per germline, CDR1 LNHDA and CDR2 SQIVND (reference sequence). The CDR3 covers 14 residues. In nucleotides, the CDR3 is TGTGCCAGTAGTATCTTCCGGGGGGGAGAGACCCAGTACTTC. Amino acids: CASSIFRGGETQYF.

The rearrangement uses TRBV7-6 and TRBJ1-1; 8 bases align to TRBD1. The trim removed 1 base at V and 0 bases at J, leaving 10 bases unmatched. The CDR3 runs 18 residues. Germline V gives CDR1 SGHVS, CDR2 FNYEAQ. The CDR3 protein is CASSLEGQGAIMNTEAFF. CDR3 DNA sequence: TGTGCCAGCAGCTTAGAAGGTCAGGGGGCAATTATGAACACTGAAGCTTTCTTT.

CDR3 amino acids: CASSLLAGAEAFF. CDR3 coding DNA: TGTGCCAGCAGTTTATTAGCAGGGGCTGAAGCTTTCTTT. The rearrangement uses TRBV12-3 or TRBV12-4 and TRBJ1-1; TRBD1 might be the D (6 bases). V lost 2 bases and J 6 bases, leaving 10 bases between the germline ends. The CDR3 sequence is 13 residues long.

This chain uses TRBV4-1 with TRBJ2-6; the D gene is possibly TRBD2 (5 bases). CDR3 length equals 17 residues. Germline CDR1 is MGHRA and CDR2 is YSYEKL. V was trimmed by 0 bases and J by 4 bases, leaving 13 bases between them. DNA of the CDR3: TGCGCCAGCAGCCAAGATAGAGCGGTGGCCGGGGCCAACGTCCTGACTTTC. Protein product: CASSQDRAVAGANVLTF.